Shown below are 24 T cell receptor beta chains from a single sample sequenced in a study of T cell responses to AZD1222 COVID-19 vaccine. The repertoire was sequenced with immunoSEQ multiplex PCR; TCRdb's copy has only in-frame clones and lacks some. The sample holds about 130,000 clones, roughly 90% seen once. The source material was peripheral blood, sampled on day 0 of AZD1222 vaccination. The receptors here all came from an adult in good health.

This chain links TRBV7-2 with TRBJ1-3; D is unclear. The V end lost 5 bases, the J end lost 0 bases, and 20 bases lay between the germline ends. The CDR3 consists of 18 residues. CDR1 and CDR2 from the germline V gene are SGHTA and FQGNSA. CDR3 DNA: TGTGCCAGCAGCGACACAGCCCTCGGGCGGACCTCTGGAAACACCATATATTTT. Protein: CASSDTALGRTSGNTIYF.

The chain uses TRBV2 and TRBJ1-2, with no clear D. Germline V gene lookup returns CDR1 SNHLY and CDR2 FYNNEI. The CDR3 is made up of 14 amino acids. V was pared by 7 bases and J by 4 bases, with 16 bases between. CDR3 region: CASTGLGSGYGYTF. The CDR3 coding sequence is TGTGCCAGCACCGGTTTGGGGTCCGGCTATGGCTACACCTTC.

The CDR3 loop is CASRRRSGTGQSYEQYF. CDR3 DNA: TGTGCCAGCAGACGAAGGTCTGGGACAGGGCAGTCCTACGAGCAGTACTTC. V gene TRBV6-6 combines with J gene TRBJ2-7, with TRBD1 identical over 9 bases. Germline V gene data show CDR1 as MNHNY and CDR2 as SVGAGI (reference sequence). V lost 6 bases to trimming and J lost 1 base; unmatched junction nucleotides: 13. The CDR3 is 17 residues long.

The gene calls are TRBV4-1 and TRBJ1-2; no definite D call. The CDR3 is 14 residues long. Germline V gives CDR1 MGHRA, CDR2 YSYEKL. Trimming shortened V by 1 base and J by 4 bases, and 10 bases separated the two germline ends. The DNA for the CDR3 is TGCGCCAGCAGCCAAGTGGGTGTGGGCTATGGCTACACCTTC. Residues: CASSQVGVGYGYTF.

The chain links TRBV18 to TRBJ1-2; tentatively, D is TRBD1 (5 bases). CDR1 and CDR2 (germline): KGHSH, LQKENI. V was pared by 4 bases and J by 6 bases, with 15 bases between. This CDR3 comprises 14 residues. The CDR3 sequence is CASSLSAGADGYTF. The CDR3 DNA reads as TGTGCCAGCTCACTCTCGGCCGGGGCCGATGGCTACACCTTC.

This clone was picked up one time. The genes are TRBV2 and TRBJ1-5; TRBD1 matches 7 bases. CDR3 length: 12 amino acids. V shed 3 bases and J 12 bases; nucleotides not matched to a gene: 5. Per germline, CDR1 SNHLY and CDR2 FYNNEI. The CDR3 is CASSEDRDSQHF. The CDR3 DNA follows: TGTGCCAGCAGTGAGGACCGGGACAGCCAGCATTTT.

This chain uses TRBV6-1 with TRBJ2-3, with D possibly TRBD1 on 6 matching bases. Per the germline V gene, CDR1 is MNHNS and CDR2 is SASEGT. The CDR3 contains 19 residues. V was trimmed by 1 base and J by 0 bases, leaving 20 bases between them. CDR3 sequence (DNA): TGTGCCAGCAGTGAAGGGGCAGGGGCACGCGGGTCTAGCACAGATACGCAGTATTTT. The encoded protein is CASSEGAGARGSSTDTQYF.

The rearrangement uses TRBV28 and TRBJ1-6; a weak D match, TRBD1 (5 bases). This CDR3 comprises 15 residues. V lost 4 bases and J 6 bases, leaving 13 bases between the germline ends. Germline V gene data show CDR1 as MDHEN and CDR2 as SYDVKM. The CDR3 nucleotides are TGTGCCAGCAGTTCCTCGACAGACATTAATTCACCCCTCCACTTT. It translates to CASSSSTDINSPLHF.

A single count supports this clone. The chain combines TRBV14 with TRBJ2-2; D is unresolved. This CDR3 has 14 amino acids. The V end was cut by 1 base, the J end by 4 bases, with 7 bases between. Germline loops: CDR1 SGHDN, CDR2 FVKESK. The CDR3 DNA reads TGTGCCAGCAGCCAAGTCCACCCCACCGGGGAGCTGTTTTTT. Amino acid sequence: CASSQVHPTGELFF.

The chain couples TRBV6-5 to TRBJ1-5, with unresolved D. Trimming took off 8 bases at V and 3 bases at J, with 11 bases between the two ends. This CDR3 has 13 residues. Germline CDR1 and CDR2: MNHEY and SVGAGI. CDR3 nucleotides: TGTGCCAGCGGTAACGGGCCCAATCAGCCCCAGCATTTT. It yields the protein CASGNGPNQPQHF.

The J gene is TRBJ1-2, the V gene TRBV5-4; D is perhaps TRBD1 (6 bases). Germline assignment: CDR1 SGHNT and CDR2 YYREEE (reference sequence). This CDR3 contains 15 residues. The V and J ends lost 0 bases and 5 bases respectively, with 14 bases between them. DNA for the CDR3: TGTGCCAGCAGCTTGGACCGGGTAGGGGGGTATGGCTACACCTTC. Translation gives CASSLDRVGGYGYTF.

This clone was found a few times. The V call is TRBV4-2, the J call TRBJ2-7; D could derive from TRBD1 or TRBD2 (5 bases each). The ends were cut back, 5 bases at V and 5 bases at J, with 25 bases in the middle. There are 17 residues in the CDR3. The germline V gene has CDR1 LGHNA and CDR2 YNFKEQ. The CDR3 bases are TGTGCCAGCAGCTGGCGCCGGGACCCAGGGTTCCCCCACGAGCAGTACTTC. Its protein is CASSWRRDPGFPHEQYF.

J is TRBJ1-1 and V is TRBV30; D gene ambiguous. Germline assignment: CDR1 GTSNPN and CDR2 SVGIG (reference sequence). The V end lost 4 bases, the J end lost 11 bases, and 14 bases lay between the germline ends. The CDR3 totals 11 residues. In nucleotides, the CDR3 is TGTGCCTGGAACCATCAGGTTGGTGCTTTCTTT. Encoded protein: CAWNHQVGAFF.

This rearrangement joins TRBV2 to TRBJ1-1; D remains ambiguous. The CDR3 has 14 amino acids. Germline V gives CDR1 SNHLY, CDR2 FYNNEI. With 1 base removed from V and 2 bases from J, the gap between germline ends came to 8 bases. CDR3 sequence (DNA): TGTGCCAGCAGTGAAGAAACGTTAAACACTGAAGCTTTCTTT. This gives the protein CASSEETLNTEAFF.

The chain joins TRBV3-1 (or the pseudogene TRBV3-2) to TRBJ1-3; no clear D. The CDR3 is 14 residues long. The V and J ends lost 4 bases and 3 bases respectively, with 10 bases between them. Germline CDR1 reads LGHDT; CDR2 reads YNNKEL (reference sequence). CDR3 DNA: TGTGCCAGCAGCCCTTGGACTGGTGGAAACACCATATATTTT. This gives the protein CASSPWTGGNTIYF.

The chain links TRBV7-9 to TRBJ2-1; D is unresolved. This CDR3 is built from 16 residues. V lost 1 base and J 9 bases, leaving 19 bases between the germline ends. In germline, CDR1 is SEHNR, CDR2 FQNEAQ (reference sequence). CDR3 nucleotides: TGTGCCAGCAGCTTAGGAGCTGGAGTCTCCCCGGGTGAGCAGTTCTTC. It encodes CASSLGAGVSPGEQFF.

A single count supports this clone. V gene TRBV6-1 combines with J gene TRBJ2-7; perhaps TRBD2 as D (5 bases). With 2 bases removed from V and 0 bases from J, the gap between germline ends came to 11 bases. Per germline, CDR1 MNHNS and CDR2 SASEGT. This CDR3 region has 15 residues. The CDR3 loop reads CASSERQEASYEQYF. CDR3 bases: TGTGCCAGCAGTGAAAGGCAGGAGGCCTCCTACGAGCAGTACTTC.

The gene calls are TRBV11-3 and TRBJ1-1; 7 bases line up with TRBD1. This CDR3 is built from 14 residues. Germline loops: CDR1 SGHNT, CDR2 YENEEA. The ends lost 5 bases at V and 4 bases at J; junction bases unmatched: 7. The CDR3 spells CASSAQGGITEAFF. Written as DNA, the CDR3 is TGTGCCAGCAGCGCCCAGGGGGGGATCACTGAAGCTTTCTTT.

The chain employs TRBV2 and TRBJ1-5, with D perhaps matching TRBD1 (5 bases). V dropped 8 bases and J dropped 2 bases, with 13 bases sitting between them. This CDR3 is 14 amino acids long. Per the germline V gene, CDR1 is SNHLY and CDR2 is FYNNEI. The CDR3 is CASSVGTGNQPQHF. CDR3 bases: TGTGCCAGCTCCGTCGGGACGGGCAATCAGCCCCAGCATTTT.

CDR3 residues: CAISAAYNEQFF. The CDR3 bases are TGTGCCATCAGTGCCGCTTACAATGAGCAGTTCTTC. The rearrangement uses TRBV10-3 and TRBJ2-1; no clear D. Germline V CDR1 and CDR2: ENHRY, SYGVKD. Trimming shortened V by 4 bases and J by 4 bases, and 5 bases separated the two germline ends. The CDR3 loop spans 12 amino acids.

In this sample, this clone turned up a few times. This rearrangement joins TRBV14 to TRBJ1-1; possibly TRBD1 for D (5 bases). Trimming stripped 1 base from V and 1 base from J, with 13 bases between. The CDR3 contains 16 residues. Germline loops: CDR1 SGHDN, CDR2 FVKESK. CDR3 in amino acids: CASSQGDGNSNTEAFF. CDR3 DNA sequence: TGTGCCAGCAGCCAAGGGGACGGGAACTCGAACACTGAAGCTTTCTTT.

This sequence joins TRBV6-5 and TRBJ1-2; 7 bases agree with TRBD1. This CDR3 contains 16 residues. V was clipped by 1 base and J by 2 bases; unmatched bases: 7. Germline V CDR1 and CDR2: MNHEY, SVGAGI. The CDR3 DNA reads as TGTGCCAGCAGTTACTGGACAGGCCCCCGAAACTATGGCTACACCTTC. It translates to CASSYWTGPRNYGYTF.

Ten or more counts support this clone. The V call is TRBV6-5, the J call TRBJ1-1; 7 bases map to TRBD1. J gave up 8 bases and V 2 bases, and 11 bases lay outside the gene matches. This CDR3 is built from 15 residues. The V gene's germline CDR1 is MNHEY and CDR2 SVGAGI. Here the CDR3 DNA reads TGTGCCAGCAGTTACCCAGGGGCAGGGGGAGGCGAAGCTTTCTTT. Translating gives CASSYPGAGGGEAFF.

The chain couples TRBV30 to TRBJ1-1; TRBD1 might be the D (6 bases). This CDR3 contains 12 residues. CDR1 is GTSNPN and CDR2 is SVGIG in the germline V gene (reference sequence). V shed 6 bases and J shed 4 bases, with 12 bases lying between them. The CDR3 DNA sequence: TGTGCCTGTACGAGGGGGGGCACTGAAGCTTTCTTT. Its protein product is CACTRGGTEAFF.